The source of this T cell receptor beta chain is a study of T cell responses to AZD1222 COVID-19 vaccine. Study observations and caveats: The number of AZD1222 recipients seropositive at baseline was only 5 to 7.

As to this clone: Its cognate antigen is unknown.

The assay was immunoSEQ multiplex PCR, and TCRdb's table has in-frame clones only and misses some. The table shows 190,000 or so clones, with about 93% occurring only once. V was cut by 3 bases and J by 4 bases, with 7 bases left in between. The germline CDR1 and CDR2 sequences are SGHAT and FQNNGV. This CDR3 has 14 residues. This TCR was sampled from an adult who received the AZD1222 COVID-19 vaccine. This specimen was peripheral blood, taken 28 days after the second AZD1222 dose. This chain connects TRBV11-2 to TRBJ1-6; D gene uncertain. CDR3 sequence reads: CASSLEPYNSPLHF. As DNA, the CDR3 is TGTGCCAGCAGCTTGGAGCCTTATAATTCACCCCTCCACTTT.